This T cell receptor beta chain was sequenced during a study of T cells after yellow fever vaccination. They built TCR cDNA with 5'RACE template switching, a step that put in a universal primer site and UMIs. TCRdb fed the 5' RACE reads into MiXCR, producing one record per CDR3 protein. Here the sample spans 250,000 to 400,000 distinct CDR3 sequences, about 4.5% being singletons. General study findings and limits: It was the secondary response that reached its peak faster, day 5 versus 15, but it was weaker. Of the clonotypes, a small share occurred in both CD4 and CD8 compartments.

Germline CDR1 and CDR2: SGHRS and YFSETQ. The CDR3 is made up of 13 amino acids. Between the trimmed V and J ends, which lost 7 bases and 7 bases, there was a span of 17 bases. The sample holds a few counts of this clonotype. Antigen: not known. The sequencing used PBMCs, collected 15 days after the yellow fever booster vaccination. The TCR comes from a man between 18 and 35 years old who received the YFV17D yellow fever vaccine. The chain is built from TRBV5-1 and TRBJ1-1, with D tentatively TRBD1 (6 bases). In nucleotides, the CDR3 is TGCGCCAGCGTGACCGAGACAGGAAATGAAGCTTTCTTT. It codes for CASVTETGNEAFF.